This T cell receptor (beta chain) was observed in a study of T cells in pancreatic ductal adenocarcinoma. Overall study results and limits: Enrichment of CD45RO+ effector over naive T cells in tumors may bias clonality. Tumor and blood clonality did not differ significantly, about 0.11 versus 0.066. Compared with tumor, blood showed more total productive templates and roughly 8-fold more clonotypes.

Looked up from germline, CDR1 is SGHDN and CDR2 is FVKESK. V was pared by 4 bases and J by 6 bases, with 4 bases between. CDR3 length: 11 residues. TCRdb's table, derived via immunoSEQ multiplex PCR, lists solely in-frame clones and lacks some. The table includes 25,000 to 35,000 clones, around 94% detected once. Selected pancreatic ductal adenocarcinoma patients had undergone surgery without neoadjuvant therapy. On this clone itself: Its antigen is unidentified.

Material for sequencing was PBMCs. This sequence originates from a human donor with pancreatic ductal adenocarcinoma. The chain uses TRBV14 and TRBJ2-1, with unresolved D. The DNA for the CDR3 is TGTGCCAGCAGCCGCGGCAATGAGCAGTTCTTC. Protein product: CASSRGNEQFF.